This T cell receptor (beta chain) was sequenced during a study of blood T cell repertoires in COVID-19. The wider study: Sites across the United States, Italy and Spain contributed samples from acute and convalescent COVID-19. PBMCs, B-cell-depleted T cells, or T cells provided the cDNA or gDNA that made up the material.

In the original workflow: Counts of nucleated cells, estimated from reference gene primer amplification, were obtained. The repertoire was sequenced with immunoSEQ multiplex PCR; TCRdb's copy has only in-frame clones and lacks some. V, J and clone size were drawn from that table, and D and trimming were deduced from the DNA. This table holds fewer than 150,000 clones, around 88% found once. This TCR was recovered from a woman in her forties or fifties with active or convalescent COVID-19. The sequenced sample was peripheral blood.

The DNA of the CDR3 is TGCGCCAGCAGCTTGGGGAGGAATGAGCAGTTCTTC. It codes for CASSLGRNEQFF. V usage is TRBV5-1 and J usage is TRBJ2-1; perhaps TRBD2 as D (5 bases). V shed 0 bases and J shed 7 bases, with 5 bases lying between them. Germline lookup yields CDR1 SGHRS and CDR2 YFSETQ. The CDR3 has 12 residues.